The T cell receptor (beta chain) under discussion was sequenced for a study of OX40 agonist ivuxolimab in advanced cancers. General study points: Within 6 weeks, CD4+ and CD8+ blood T cells expanded clonally at 0.1 to 3.0 mg/kg.

About this clone itself: Antigen: not known.

The data were produced by immunoSEQ multiplex PCR, yet TCRdb's version contains in-frame clones alone and is incomplete. Of around 12,000 clones listed, roughly 90% are singletons. From germline, CDR1 is LNHDA and CDR2 SQIVND (reference sequence). CDR3 length: 14 amino acids. Trimming shortened V by 1 base and J by 10 bases, and 14 bases separated the two germline ends. Sequenced here: CD4+ or CD8+ T cells sorted from blood, sampled in a trial of the OX40 agonist ivuxolimab. The chain has TRBV19 and TRBJ2-1; no definite D call. This clonotype was obtained from an adult with an advanced solid tumor such as melanoma, head and neck, liver or kidney cancer. The CDR3 coding sequence is TGTGCCAGTAGTATAGGGAGCCCCCTTCGGGAGCAGTTCTTC. It codes for CASSIGSPLREQFF. Full variable domain (missing parts from reference TRBV19 and TRBJ2-1): DGGITQSPKYLFRKEGQNVTLSCEQNLNHDAMYWYRQDPGQGLRLIYYSQIVNDFQKGDIAEGYSVSREKKESFPLTVTSAQKNPTAFYLCASSIGSPLREQFFGPGTRLTVL.